This T cell receptor (beta chain) was observed in a study of response to subunit inactivated influenza vaccine. Many counts were recorded for this clonotype. What it binds is not known. Study-level results: The authors proposed limited new T cell recruitment per seasonal influenza vaccination.

Germline V gene sequence: CDR1 DFQATT, CDR2 SNEGSKA (reference sequence). The CDR3 has 14 amino acids. V was cut by 3 bases and J by 4 bases, with 16 bases left in between. TCRdb analysed the RT-PCR reads with MiXCR anew, one entry per CDR3 protein. The sample has hundreds of thousands of distinct CDR3 sequences, about 7.6% seen once. The sample here was PBMCs from blood, taken roughly 24 months after vaccination. The J gene is TRBJ2-7, the V gene TRBV20-1; no reliable D call. The receptor was derived from a man aged 50-75 years who received an inactivated influenza vaccine. CDR3 amino acids: CSASAAKVGYEQYF. The CDR3 DNA reads TGCAGTGCTAGCGCGGCCAAAGTCGGTTACGAGCAGTACTTC.